The clone carrying this TCR beta chain was counted many times. Its antigen remains unidentified. Gene names follow the mouse nomenclature. The CDR3 end lies 4 residues beyond the end of the read and is filled in from the germline J gene. This specimen comes from a study of CD8+ T cells in alopecia areata. The CDR3 extends over 15 amino acids. V shed 5 bases, J shed 0 bases, and the junction held 3 bases outside the gene matches. Germline V gives CDR1 MSHET, CDR2 SYDVDS. Study-wide results and caveats: Scalp lesions, especially in alopecia totalis/universalis, had higher clonality than normal scalp.

Reverse transcribed after extraction, RNA yielded cDNA as the sequencing template. Repertoires were generated with immunoSEQ multiplex PCR, while TCRdb's copy carries only in-frame clones and drops some. The sample gives about 6,000 clones, none seen only once, and the top ten clones hold about 33%. Sorting used CD4, CD8alpha, NKG2D, NKG2ACE and other markers on pooled cutaneous lymph node cells. Sequences were obtained from CD8+ T cells sorted from a lymph node. The TCR was taken from a C3H/HeJ mouse with alopecia areata. For this mouse line, the MHC haplotype is H2-k. This chain joins TRBV29 and TRBJ1-2; 10 bases are shared with TRBD1. The CDR3 here is CASSPGQGANSDYTF. The CDR3 bases that were read are TGTGCTAGCAGTCCCGGACAGGGGGCAAACTCC.